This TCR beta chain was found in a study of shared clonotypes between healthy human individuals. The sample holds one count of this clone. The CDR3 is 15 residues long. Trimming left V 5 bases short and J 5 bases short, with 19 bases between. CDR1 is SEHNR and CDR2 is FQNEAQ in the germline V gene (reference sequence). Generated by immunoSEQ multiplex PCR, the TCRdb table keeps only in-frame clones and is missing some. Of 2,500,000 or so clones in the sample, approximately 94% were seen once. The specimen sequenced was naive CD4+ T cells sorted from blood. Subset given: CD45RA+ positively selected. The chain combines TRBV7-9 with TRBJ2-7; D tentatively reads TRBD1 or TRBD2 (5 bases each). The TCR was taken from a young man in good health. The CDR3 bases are TGTGCCAGCAGCCCTGCCGGGACCAGAACCCACGAGCAGTACTTC. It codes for CASSPAGTRTHEQYF. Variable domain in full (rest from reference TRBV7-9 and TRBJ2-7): DTGVSQNPRHKITKRGQNVTFRCDPISEHNRLYWYRQTLGQGPEFLTYFQNEAQLEKSRLLSDRFSAERPKGSFSTLEIQRTEQGDSAMYLCASSPAGTRTHEQYFGPGTRLTVT.